The 22 T cell receptor beta chains presented below share a single source sample, sequenced in a study of blood T cell repertoires in COVID-19. The protocol was immunoSEQ multiplex PCR, while the TCRdb copy is restricted to in-frame clones and leaves out a portion. The data hold about 230,000 clones, with about 85% observed a single time. Sample: PBMCs or T cells enriched from blood (not recorded which). The receptors were sampled from a man aged 30 to 39 who had recovered from COVID-19.

The chain has TRBV6-5 and TRBJ1-1, with D maybe TRBD1 (5 bases). V dropped 5 bases and J dropped 0 bases, with 13 bases sitting between them. CDR3 length: 15 amino acids. In germline, CDR1 is MNHEY, CDR2 SVGAGI. CDR3 coding DNA: TGTGCCAGCAGTACTAAAACAGGTATGAACACTGAAGCTTTCTTT. This gives the protein CASSTKTGMNTEAFF.

J is TRBJ2-2 and V is TRBV3-1 (or the pseudogene TRBV3-2); a possible D gene is TRBD2 (6 bases). CDR1 is LGHDT and CDR2 is YNNKEL in the germline V gene (reference sequence). Deletions cut 4 bases from V and 7 bases from J, with 13 bases between. The CDR3 length is 14 residues. Here the CDR3 reads CASSLFGGVGELFF. CDR3 in DNA: TGTGCCAGCAGCCTTTTCGGAGGGGTCGGGGAGCTGTTTTTT.

The CDR3 sequence: CASSEWDRWEQYF. As DNA, the CDR3 is TGTGCCAGCAGTGAATGGGACAGGTGGGAGCAGTACTTC. J is TRBJ2-7 and V is TRBV6-1; TRBD1 aligns across 8 bases. The junction had 4 bases not matched to a gene; V was cut back by 2 bases and J by 7 bases. Germline V gene sequence: CDR1 MNHNS, CDR2 SASEGT. This CDR3 spans 13 amino acids.

V and J are TRBV6-5 and TRBJ1-6; TRBD1 matches at 8 bases. CDR3 length: 16 residues. In germline, CDR1 is MNHEY, CDR2 SVGAGI. Trimming cost V 0 bases and J 10 bases; bases outside gene matches: 8. DNA for the CDR3: TGTGCCAGCAGTTACTCCTTCACAGGGGGTCGCTCACCCCTCCACTTT. This gives the protein CASSYSFTGGRSPLHF.

This clone occurred once. The chain employs TRBV18 and TRBJ1-4; 9 bases are shared with TRBD1. V shed 3 bases, J shed 5 bases, and the junction held 10 bases outside the gene matches. Germline V gives CDR1 KGHSH, CDR2 LQKENI. The length of the CDR3 is 17 residues. The CDR3 bases are TGTGCCAGCTCACCCACATCACAGACAGGGGGGAATGAAAAACTGTTTTTT. The encoded protein is CASSPTSQTGGNEKLFF.

This rearrangement joins TRBV27 to TRBJ1-1; tentatively, D is TRBD1 (5 bases). This CDR3 contains 14 residues. CDR1 and CDR2 from the germline V gene are MNHEY and SMNVEV (reference sequence). Trimming removed 7 bases from V and 1 base from J, with 13 bases in between. CDR3 sequence (DNA): TGTGCCAGCACCTCCAACACAGGGAACACTGAAGCTTTCTTT. Residues: CASTSNTGNTEAFF.

The rearrangement uses TRBV7-2 and TRBJ1-2; 10 nucleotides agree with TRBD1. CDR3 length: 16 residues. V gave up 7 bases and J gave up 8 bases; unmatched junction bases: 16. Germline CDR1 is SGHTA and CDR2 is FQGNSA. The CDR3 protein is CASTPRGQGPLRGYTF. The CDR3 coding sequence is TGTGCCAGCACCCCCCGGGGACAGGGGCCGCTCAGGGGCTACACCTTC. The complete variable domain, with remaining parts taken from reference TRBV7-2 and TRBJ1-2, reads GAGVSQSPSNKVTEKGKDVELRCDPISGHTALYWYRQSLGQGLEFLIYFQGNSAPDKSGLPSDRFSAERTGGSVSTLTIQRTQQEDSAVYLCASTPRGQGPLRGYTFGSGTRLTVV.

This clone was picked up a small number of times. The gene calls are TRBV28 and TRBJ1-2; no clear D. Looked up from germline, CDR1 is MDHEN and CDR2 is SYDVKM. The CDR3 spans 15 residues. V lost 5 bases and J 2 bases, leaving 15 bases between the germline ends. Here the CDR3 DNA reads TGTGCCAGCAGTCCCCCCCACGGCAGGAACTATGGCTACACCTTC. Translating it yields CASSPPHGRNYGYTF.

This sequence joins TRBV7-8 and TRBJ2-1; 11 bases are shared with TRBD1. Germline trimming cut 0 bases from V and 0 bases from J; bases unmatched to any gene: 10. CDR3 length: 20 residues. Germline loops: CDR1 SGHVS, CDR2 FQNEAQ. The CDR3 is CASSLAIGGQGGVSYNEQFF. Here the CDR3 DNA reads TGTGCCAGCAGCTTAGCTATTGGGGGACAGGGGGGAGTCTCCTACAATGAGCAGTTCTTC.

V is TRBV7-9 and J is TRBJ2-2, with a weak D call TRBD1 (6 bases). The CDR3 sequence is 16 residues long. Trimming shortened V by 5 bases and J by 0 bases, and 13 bases separated the two germline ends. Germline assignment: CDR1 SEHNR and CDR2 FQNEAQ (reference sequence). The CDR3 DNA reads as TGTGCCAGCAGCCAGACTACAGGGACGAACACCGGGGAGCTGTTTTTT. Amino acid sequence: CASSQTTGTNTGELFF.

This clone was counted at least ten times. V and J are TRBV7-9 and TRBJ2-2, with no clear D. The CDR3 runs 14 residues. Germline V CDR1 and CDR2: SEHNR, FQNEAQ (reference sequence). The V and J ends lost 1 base and 6 bases respectively, with 9 bases between them. This chain's CDR3 is CASSLVDGPGELFF. The CDR3 coding sequence is TGTGCCAGCAGCTTAGTGGATGGGCCCGGGGAGCTGTTTTTT.

The rearrangement joins TRBV12-5 to TRBJ1-5; D unclear. With 6 bases removed from V and 3 bases from J, the gap between germline ends came to 6 bases. The length of the CDR3 is 12 residues. Germline loops: CDR1 LGHNT, CDR2 FRNRAP. The CDR3 DNA is TGTGCTAGTGGCCCTTCCAATCAGCCCCAGCATTTT. Amino acids: CASGPSNQPQHF. Full variable domain (rest looked up from reference TRBV12-5 and TRBJ1-5): DARVTQTPRHKVTEMGQEVTMRCQPILGHNTVFWYRQTMMQGLELLAYFRNRAPLDDSGMPKDRFSAEMPDATLATLKIQPSEPRDSAVYFCASGPSNQPQHFGDGTRLSIL.

The chain couples TRBV20-1 to TRBJ1-6; TRBD1 matches 9 bases. Looked up from germline, CDR1 is DFQATT and CDR2 is SNEGSKA (reference sequence). CDR3 length equals 15 residues. V lost 3 bases, J lost 2 bases, and 2 bases stayed unmatched. CDR3 nucleotide sequence: TGCAGTGCTAGTCGACAGGGGGCCTATAATTCACCCCTCCACTTT. It specifies CSASRQGAYNSPLHF.

V gene TRBV19 combines with J gene TRBJ1-2; 8 bases fit TRBD1. In germline, CDR1 is LNHDA, CDR2 SQIVND (reference sequence). Losses at the gene ends were 5 bases for V and 2 bases for J; bases not matched to a gene: 4. This CDR3 spans 14 amino acids. DNA of the CDR3: TGTGCCAGTAGTCGGACAGGGAGCAACTATGGCTACACCTTC. It is translated as CASSRTGSNYGYTF.

The chain combines TRBV7-8 with TRBJ2-1; D possibly corresponds to TRBD2 (6 bases). Germline V gene sequence: CDR1 SGHVS, CDR2 FQNEAQ. V lost 3 bases and J lost 2, with 8 bases in between. CDR3 length equals 14 residues. The CDR3 DNA reads TGTGCCAGCAGCTTGCGCGGGGCCTACAATGAGCAGTTCTTC. It codes for CASSLRGAYNEQFF.

This clone has more than one count but fewer than ten. This chain connects TRBV3-1 (or the pseudogene TRBV3-2) to TRBJ1-2; D is unresolved. Germline lookup yields CDR1 LGHDT and CDR2 YNNKEL (reference sequence). The CDR3 covers 17 residues. V lost 4 bases, J lost 3 bases, and 21 bases lay in between. In nucleotides, the CDR3 is TGTGCCAGCAGCCCTACGGAGGGAGAGTACAAAGACTATGGCTACACCTTC. It encodes CASSPTEGEYKDYGYTF.

This clone occurred once. The gene calls are TRBV25-1 and TRBJ2-6; D ambiguous. V was clipped by 8 bases and J by 0 bases, with 11 bases between them. In germline, CDR1 is MGHDK, CDR2 SYGVNS. The CDR3 totals 15 residues. The CDR3 DNA is TGTGCCAGCCGGAGTCGGCTCTCTGGGGCCAACGTCCTGACTTTC. Translation: CASRSRLSGANVLTF.

The rearrangement joins TRBV29-1 to TRBJ2-7; 8 nucleotides match TRBD1. Trimming cost V 3 bases and J 4 bases; bases outside gene matches: 11. Germline V lookup: CDR1 SQVTM, CDR2 ANQGSEA. CDR3 length: 15 residues. The CDR3 sequence: CSVDGFQGASYEQYF. CDR3 bases: TGCAGCGTTGATGGGTTCCAGGGGGCATCTTACGAGCAGTACTTC.

The chain joins TRBV4-2 to TRBJ2-6; 11 bases are a match to TRBD1. The germline CDR1 and CDR2 sequences are LGHNA and YNFKEQ. Trimming cost V 3 bases and J 2 bases; bases outside gene matches: 6. The CDR3 is 18 amino acids. The CDR3 region has the DNA TGTGCCAGCAGCCACCGGACAGGGGGCGCTACTGGGGCCAACGTCCTGACTTTC. This sequence encodes CASSHRTGGATGANVLTF.

V is TRBV4-1 and J is TRBJ2-2; D unresolved. Germline V lookup: CDR1 MGHRA, CDR2 YSYEKL. V was pared by 3 bases and J by 6 bases, with 11 bases between. The CDR3 runs 14 residues. The CDR3 DNA reads TGCGCCAGCAGCCACAACCTAGATGCCGGGGAGCTGTTTTTT. This translates into CASSHNLDAGELFF.

The V gene is TRBV6-5, the J gene TRBJ2-7; 9 bases are shared with TRBD1. Looked up from germline, CDR1 is MNHEY and CDR2 is SVGAGI. This CDR3 spans 14 amino acids. The trim removed 0 bases at V and 6 bases at J, leaving 3 bases unmatched. The CDR3 sequence: CASSYSGTGFEQYF. CDR3 bases: TGTGCCAGCAGTTACTCTGGGACAGGGTTCGAGCAGTACTTC.

This sequence joins TRBV19 and TRBJ1-1; no definite D call. This CDR3 has 15 amino acids. From germline, CDR1 is LNHDA and CDR2 SQIVND (reference sequence). V lost 1 base and J lost 1, with 10 bases in between. CDR3 bases: TGTGCCAGTAGTATAGGTCAGGTTGGGAACACTGAAGCTTTCTTT. Amino acids: CASSIGQVGNTEAFF.